The rows below give T cell receptor beta chains drawn from one sample of a study of blood T cell repertoires in COVID-19. Sequenced by immunoSEQ multiplex PCR; TCRdb stores in-frame clones only, minus some. The repertoire holds 80,000 to 95,000 clones, with around 90% as singletons. The sample consisted of peripheral blood. Receptors originate from a human donor with active COVID-19. The donor label of this sample is uncertain. CDR3s include the opening cysteine and the closing phenylalanine or tryptophan.

v_gene,j_gene,CDR3aa
TRBV10-3,TRBJ2-3,CAISTGRPDTQYF
TRBV24-1,TRBJ2-1,CATSPTQGNYNEQFF
TRBV5-1,TRBJ1-1,CASSLGVANTEAFF
TRBV6-1,TRBJ1-2,CASSEKQAGLYGYTF
TRBV7-8,TRBJ2-7,CASSTGTGVEQYF
TRBV28,TRBJ1-2,CASSYTGEDGYTF
TRBV18,TRBJ2-1,CASSGLTGDRYNEQFF
TRBV11-2,TRBJ2-3,CASSSIGRDTQYF
TRBV29-1,TRBJ1-2,CSVVDSSYGYTF
TRBV9,TRBJ2-3,CASSATWFDTQYF
TRBV7-3,TRBJ2-1,CASSLRSGTALSYNEQFF
TRBV27,TRBJ1-2,CASSFDGRGDGYTF
TRBV7-9,TRBJ2-5,CASSLIAGPYQETQYF
TRBV28,TRBJ2-7,CASGADYEQYF